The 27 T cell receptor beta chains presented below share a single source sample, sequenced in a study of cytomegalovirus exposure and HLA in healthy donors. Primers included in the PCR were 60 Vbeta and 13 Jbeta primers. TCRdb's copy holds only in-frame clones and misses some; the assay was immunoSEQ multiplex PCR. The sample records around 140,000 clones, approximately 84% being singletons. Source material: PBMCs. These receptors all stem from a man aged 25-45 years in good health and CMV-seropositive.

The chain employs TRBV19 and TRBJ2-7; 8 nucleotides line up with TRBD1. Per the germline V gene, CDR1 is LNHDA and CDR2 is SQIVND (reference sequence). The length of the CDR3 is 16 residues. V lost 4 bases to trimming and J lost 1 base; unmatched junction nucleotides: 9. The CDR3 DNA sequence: TGTGCCAGTAGTACGCACAGGGGGGAATTTTCCTACGAGCAGTACTTC. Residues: CASSTHRGEFSYEQYF.

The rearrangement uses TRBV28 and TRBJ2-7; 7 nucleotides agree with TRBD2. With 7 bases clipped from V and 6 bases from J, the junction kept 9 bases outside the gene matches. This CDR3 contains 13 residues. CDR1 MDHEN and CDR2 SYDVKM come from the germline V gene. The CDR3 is CASMRGRLREQYF. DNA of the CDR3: TGTGCCAGCATGCGGGGGAGACTACGCGAGCAGTACTTC.

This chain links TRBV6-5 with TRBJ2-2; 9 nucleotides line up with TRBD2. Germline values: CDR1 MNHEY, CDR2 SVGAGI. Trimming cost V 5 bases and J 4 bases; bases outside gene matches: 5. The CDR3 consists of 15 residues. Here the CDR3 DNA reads TGTGCCAGCAGTGTTAGCGGGAGCGGCACCGGGGAGCTGTTTTTT. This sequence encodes CASSVSGSGTGELFF.

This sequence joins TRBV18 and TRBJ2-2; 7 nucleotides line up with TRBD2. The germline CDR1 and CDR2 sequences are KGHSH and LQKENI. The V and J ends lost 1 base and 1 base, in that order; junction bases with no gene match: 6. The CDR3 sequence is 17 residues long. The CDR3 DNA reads TGTGCCAGCTCACCACGGTCGGGAGGCGGGAACACCGGGGAGCTGTTTTTT. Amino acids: CASSPRSGGGNTGELFF.

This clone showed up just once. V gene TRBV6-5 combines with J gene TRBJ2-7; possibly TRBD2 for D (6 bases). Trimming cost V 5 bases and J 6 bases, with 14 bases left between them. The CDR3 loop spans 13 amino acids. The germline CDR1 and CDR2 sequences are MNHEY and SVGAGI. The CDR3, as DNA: TGTGCCAGCAGTGAAGTCGCGGGACTCGAGCAGTACTTC. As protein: CASSEVAGLEQYF.

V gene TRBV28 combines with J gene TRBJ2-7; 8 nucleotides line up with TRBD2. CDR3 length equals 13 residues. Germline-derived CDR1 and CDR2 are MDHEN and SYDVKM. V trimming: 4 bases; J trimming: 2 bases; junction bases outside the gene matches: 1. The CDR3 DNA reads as TGTGCCAGCAGTTACGGGGGGGCCTACGAGCAGTACTTC. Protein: CASSYGGAYEQYF. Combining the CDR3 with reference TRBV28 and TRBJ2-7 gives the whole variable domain DVKVTQSSRYLVKRTGEKVFLECVQDMDHENMFWYRQDPGLGLRLIYFSYDVKMKEKGDIPEGYSVSREKKERFSLILESASTNQTSMYLCASSYGGAYEQYFGPGTRLTVT.

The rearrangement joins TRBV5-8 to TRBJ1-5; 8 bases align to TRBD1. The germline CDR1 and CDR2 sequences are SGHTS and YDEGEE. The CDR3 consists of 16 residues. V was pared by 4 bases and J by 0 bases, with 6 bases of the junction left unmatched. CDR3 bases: TGTGCCAGCAGCCCCAGGGACAGGCTTAGCAATCAGCCCCAGCATTTT. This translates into CASSPRDRLSNQPQHF.

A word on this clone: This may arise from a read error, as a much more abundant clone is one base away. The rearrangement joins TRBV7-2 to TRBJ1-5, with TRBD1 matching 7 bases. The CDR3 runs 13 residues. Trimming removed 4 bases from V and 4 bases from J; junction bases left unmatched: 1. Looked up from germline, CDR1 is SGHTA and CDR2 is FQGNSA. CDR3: CASSSGQNQPQHF. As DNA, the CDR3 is TGTGCCAGCAGCTCGGGACAGAATCAGCCCCAGCATTTT. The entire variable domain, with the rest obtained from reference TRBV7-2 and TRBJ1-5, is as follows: GAGVSQSPSNKVTEKGKDVELRCDPISGHTALYWYRQSLGQGLEFLIYFQGNSAPDKSGLPSDRFSAERTGGSVSTLTIQRTQQEDSAVYLCASSSGQNQPQHFGDGTRLSIL.

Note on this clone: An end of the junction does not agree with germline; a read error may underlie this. The CDR3 spells CASRPSTGAGSTIYF. CDR3 DNA sequence: TGTGCCAGCAGACCTTCCACAGGGGCTGGAAGCACCATATATTTT. The chain uses TRBV6-5 and TRBJ1-3, with 7 bases aligning to TRBD1. The CDR3 consists of 15 residues. CDR1 and CDR2 (germline): MNHEY, SVGAGI.

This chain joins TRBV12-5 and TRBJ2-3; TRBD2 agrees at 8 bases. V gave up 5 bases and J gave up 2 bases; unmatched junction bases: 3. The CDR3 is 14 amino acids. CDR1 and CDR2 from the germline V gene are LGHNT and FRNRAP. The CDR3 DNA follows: TGTGCTAGTGGTGGCGGGGGGACCACAGATACGCAGTATTTT. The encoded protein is CASGGGGTTDTQYF.

The CDR3 loop is CASSLPGVKNIQYF. Written as DNA, the CDR3 is TGTGCCAGCAGCCTGCCGGGGGTCAAAAACATTCAGTACTTC. The chain combines TRBV14 with TRBJ2-4, with D possibly matching TRBD2 (6 bases). V was trimmed by 4 bases and J by 3 bases, leaving 10 bases between them. The CDR3 runs 14 residues. Germline V gene sequence: CDR1 SGHDN, CDR2 FVKESK.

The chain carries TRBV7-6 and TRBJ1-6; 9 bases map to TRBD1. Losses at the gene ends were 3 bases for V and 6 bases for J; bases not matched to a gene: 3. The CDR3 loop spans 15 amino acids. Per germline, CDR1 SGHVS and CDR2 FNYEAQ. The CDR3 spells CASSFRGQGNSPLHF. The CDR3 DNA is TGTGCCAGCAGCTTTCGGGGACAGGGTAATTCACCCCTCCACTTT.

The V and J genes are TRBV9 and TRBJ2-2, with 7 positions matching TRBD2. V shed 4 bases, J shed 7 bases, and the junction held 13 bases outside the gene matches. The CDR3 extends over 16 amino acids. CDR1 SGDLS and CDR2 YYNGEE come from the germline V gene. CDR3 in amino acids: CASSPSSGVWVGELFF. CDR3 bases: TGTGCCAGCAGCCCGTCTAGCGGAGTTTGGGTCGGGGAGCTGTTTTTT.

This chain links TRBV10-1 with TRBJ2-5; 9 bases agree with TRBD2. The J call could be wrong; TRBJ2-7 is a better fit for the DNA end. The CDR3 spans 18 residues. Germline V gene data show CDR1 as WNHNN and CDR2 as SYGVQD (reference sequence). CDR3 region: CASSEPTVGLAADYEQYF. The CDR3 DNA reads TGCGCCAGCAGTGAGCCTACGGTGGGACTAGCAGCCGACTACGAGCAGTACTTC.

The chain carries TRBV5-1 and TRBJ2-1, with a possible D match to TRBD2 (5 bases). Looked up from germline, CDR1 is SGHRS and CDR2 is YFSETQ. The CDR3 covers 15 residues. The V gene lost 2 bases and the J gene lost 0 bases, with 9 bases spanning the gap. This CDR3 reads CASSFWESSYNEQFF. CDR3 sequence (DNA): TGCGCCAGCAGCTTTTGGGAGAGCTCCTACAATGAGCAGTTCTTC.

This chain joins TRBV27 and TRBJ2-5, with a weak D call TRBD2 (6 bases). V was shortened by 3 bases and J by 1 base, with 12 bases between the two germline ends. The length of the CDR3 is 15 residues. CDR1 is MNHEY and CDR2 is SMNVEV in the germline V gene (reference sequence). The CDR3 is CASSLSGLAQETQYF. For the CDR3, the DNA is TGTGCCAGCAGTTTGTCGGGACTGGCCCAAGAGACCCAGTACTTC.

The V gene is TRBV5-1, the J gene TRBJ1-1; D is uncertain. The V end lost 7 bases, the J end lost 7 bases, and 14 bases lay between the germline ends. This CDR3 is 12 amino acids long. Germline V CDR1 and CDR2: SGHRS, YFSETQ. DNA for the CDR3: TGCGCCAGCTCCTTCGAGGGTGTTGAAGCTTTCTTT. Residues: CASSFEGVEAFF.

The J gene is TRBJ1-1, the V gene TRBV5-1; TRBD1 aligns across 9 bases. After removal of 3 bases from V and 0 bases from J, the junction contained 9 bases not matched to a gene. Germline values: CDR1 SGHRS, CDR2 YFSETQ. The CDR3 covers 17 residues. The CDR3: CASSSGTGIRMNTEAFF. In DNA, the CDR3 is TGCGCCAGCAGCTCCGGGACAGGGATTCGGATGAACACTGAAGCTTTCTTT.

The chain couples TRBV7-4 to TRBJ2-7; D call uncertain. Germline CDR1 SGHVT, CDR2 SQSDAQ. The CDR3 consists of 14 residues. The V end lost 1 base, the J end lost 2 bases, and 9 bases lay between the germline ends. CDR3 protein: CASSLVNRAYEQYF. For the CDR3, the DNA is TGTGCCAGCAGCTTAGTTAATCGCGCCTACGAGCAGTACTTC.

The CDR3 bases are TGTGCCAGCGAAAGGGACAGCCAAGAGACCCAGTACTTC. Translated: CASERDSQETQYF. The chain links TRBV2 to TRBJ2-5; TRBD1 matches 7 bases. The germline V gene has CDR1 SNHLY and CDR2 FYNNEI. The CDR3 covers 13 residues. After removal of 8 bases from V and 1 base from J, the junction contained 4 bases not matched to a gene.

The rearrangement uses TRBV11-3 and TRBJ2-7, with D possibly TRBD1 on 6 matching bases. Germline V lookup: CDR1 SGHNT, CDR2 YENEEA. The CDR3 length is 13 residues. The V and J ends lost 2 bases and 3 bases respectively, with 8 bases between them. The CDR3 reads CASSLNRDYEQYF. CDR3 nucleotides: TGTGCCAGCAGCTTAAACAGGGACTACGAGCAGTACTTC.

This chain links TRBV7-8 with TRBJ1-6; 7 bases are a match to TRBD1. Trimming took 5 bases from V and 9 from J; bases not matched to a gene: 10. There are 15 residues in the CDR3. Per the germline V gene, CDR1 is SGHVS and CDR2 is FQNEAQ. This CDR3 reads CASSLRQGNGSPLHF. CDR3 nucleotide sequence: TGTGCCAGCAGCCTGAGACAGGGAAACGGTTCACCCCTCCACTTT.

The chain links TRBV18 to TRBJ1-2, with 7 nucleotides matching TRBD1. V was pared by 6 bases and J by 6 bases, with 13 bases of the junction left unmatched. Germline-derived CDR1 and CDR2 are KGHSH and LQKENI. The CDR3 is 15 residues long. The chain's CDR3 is CASSLPPRQGDGYTF. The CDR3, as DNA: TGTGCCAGCTCTCTCCCTCCCCGACAGGGAGATGGCTACACCTTC.

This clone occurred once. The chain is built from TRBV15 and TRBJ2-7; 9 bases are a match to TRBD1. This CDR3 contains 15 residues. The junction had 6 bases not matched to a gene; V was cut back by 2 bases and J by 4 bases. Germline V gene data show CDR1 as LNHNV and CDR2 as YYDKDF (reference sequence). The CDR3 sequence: CATSRPDRGVYEQYF. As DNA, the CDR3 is TGTGCCACCAGCAGACCTGACAGGGGGGTTTACGAGCAGTACTTC.

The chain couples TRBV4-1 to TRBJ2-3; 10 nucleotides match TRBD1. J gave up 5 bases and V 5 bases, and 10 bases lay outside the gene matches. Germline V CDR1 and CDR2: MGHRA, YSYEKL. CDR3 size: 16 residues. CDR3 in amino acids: CASSYTGTGVEDTQYF. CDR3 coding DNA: TGCGCCAGCAGCTACACCGGGACAGGGGTAGAAGATACGCAGTATTTT.

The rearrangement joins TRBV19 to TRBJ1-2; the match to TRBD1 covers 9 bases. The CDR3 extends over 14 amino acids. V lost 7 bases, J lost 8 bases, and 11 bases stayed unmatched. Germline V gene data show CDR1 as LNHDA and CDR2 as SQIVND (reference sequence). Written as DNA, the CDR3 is TGTGCCAGTAAATGGACAGGGGATCAGTACGGCTACACCTTC. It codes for CASKWTGDQYGYTF.

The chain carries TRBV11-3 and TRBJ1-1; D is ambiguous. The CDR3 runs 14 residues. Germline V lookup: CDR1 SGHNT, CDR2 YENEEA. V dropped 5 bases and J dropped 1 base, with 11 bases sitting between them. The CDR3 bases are TGTGCCAGCAGCCTCGGTCGGGGGAACACTGAAGCTTTCTTT. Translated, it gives CASSLGRGNTEAFF. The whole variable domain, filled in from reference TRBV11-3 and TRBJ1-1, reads EAGVVQSPRYKIIEKKQPVAFWCNPISGHNTLYWYLQNLGQGPELLIRYENEEAVDDSQLPKDRFSAERLKGVDSTLKIQPAELGDSAVYLCASSLGRGNTEAFFGQGTRLTVV.